This note documents a single TCR beta chain sequence. The antigen is undetermined. Some clones are missing from TCRdb's copy, which holds only in-frame ones; the method was immunoSEQ multiplex PCR. The sample contains more than 65,000 clones, roughly 87% of which appear only once. The sample comes from a study of graft-versus-host responses after intestinal transplantation. J was trimmed by 4 bases and V by 1 base; bases with no gene match: 13. This CDR3 spans 18 amino acids. The germline V gene has CDR1 SGHTA and CDR2 FQGTGA. The TCR sequence derives from a human donor who received an intestinal transplant. The sample consisted of unstimulated CD8+ T cells sorted from spleen or lymph node cells, taken before intestinal transplant. V gene TRBV7-3 combines with J gene TRBJ1-5; 7 bases map to TRBD1. The chain's CDR3 is CASSLRGARDSQNQPQHF. For the CDR3, the DNA is TGTGCCAGCAGCTTAAGGGGGGCCCGGGACAGTCAAAATCAGCCCCAGCATTTT. The full variable domain, its missing parts supplied by reference TRBV7-3 and TRBJ1-5, is GAGVSQTPSNKVTEKGKYVELRCDPISGHTALYWYRQSLGQGPEFLIYFQGTGAADDSGLPNDRFFAVRPEGSVSTLKIQRTERGDSAVYLCASSLRGARDSQNQPQHFGDGTRLSIL.